Shown below are 30 T cell receptor beta chains from a single sample sequenced in a study of T cells after yellow fever vaccination. Via MiXCR, TCRdb re-called the 5' RACE reads, giving one row per CDR3 protein. Seen here are 350,000 to 450,000 distinct CDR3 sequences, roughly 20% observed once, and the top ten hold 18%. The sequences come from PBMCs, collected before the yellow fever booster vaccination. The receptor source for this set is a man between 18 and 35 years old who received the YFV17D yellow fever vaccine.

The V call is TRBV29-1, the J call TRBJ2-3, with 11 bases identical to TRBD2. The germline V gene encodes CDR1 SQVTM and CDR2 ANQGSEA. The CDR3 consists of 15 residues. The V gene end was trimmed by 3 bases and the J gene end by 0 bases; junction bases not matched to a gene: 2. The CDR3 spells CSVDGLAGSTDTQYF. The CDR3 DNA sequence: TGCAGCGTTGACGGACTAGCGGGTAGCACAGATACGCAGTATTTT.

This clonotype has more than one count but fewer than ten. This chain joins TRBV12-3 or TRBV12-4 and TRBJ2-1; D uncertain. The CDR3 contains 12 residues. V lost 3 bases and J 10 bases, leaving 10 bases between the germline ends. CDR3 region: CASSLSGREQFF. DNA for the CDR3: TGTGCCAGCAGTTTGTCTGGGCGCGAGCAGTTCTTC.

This clonotype appeared a few times. This chain uses TRBV12-3 or TRBV12-4 with TRBJ1-3; no clear D gene. The CDR3 covers 13 residues. Between the trimmed V and J ends, which lost 7 bases and 0 bases, there was a span of 7 bases. This CDR3 is CASIPSSGNTIYF. The CDR3 bases are TGTGCCAGCATTCCAAGCTCTGGAAACACCATATATTTT.

The chain is built from TRBV4-1 and TRBJ2-5; 8 bases are shared with TRBD1. CDR1 is MGHRA and CDR2 is YSYEKL in the germline V gene. V was clipped by 3 bases and J by 3 bases; unmatched bases: 6. The CDR3 consists of 15 residues. CDR3 sequence reads: CASSQSGQVEETQYF. As DNA, the CDR3 is TGCGCCAGCAGCCAGTCGGGACAGGTCGAAGAGACCCAGTACTTC.

This clonotype was seen more than once but under ten times. The chain links TRBV7-6 to TRBJ2-3, with a possible D match to TRBD1 (5 bases). This CDR3 comprises 15 residues. Germline V gene sequence: CDR1 SGHVS, CDR2 FNYEAQ. The ends were cut back, 3 bases at V and 1 base at J, with 11 bases in the middle. The CDR3 bases are TGTGCCAGCAGCTTGATGGGGCCGGGCACAGATACGCAGTATTTT. It translates to CASSLMGPGTDTQYF.

The sample holds a few counts of this clonotype. This sequence joins TRBV20-1 and TRBJ2-7, with D possibly being TRBD1 or TRBD2 (7 bases each). Germline CDR1 reads DFQATT; CDR2 reads SNEGSKA (reference sequence). CDR3 length equals 13 residues. Trimming left V 4 bases short and J 5 bases short, with 15 bases between. CDR3 loop: CSATQGGANEQYF. CDR3 nucleotides: TGCAGTGCTACCCAGGGGGGGGCGAACGAGCAGTACTTC.

The V and J genes are TRBV7-3 and TRBJ2-6; 7 bases are shared with TRBD2. Trimming cost V 4 bases and J 0 bases; bases outside gene matches: 15. Looked up from germline, CDR1 is SGHTA and CDR2 is FQGTGA. This CDR3 is built from 20 residues. The CDR3 spells CASSSTWGGDFDSGANVLTF. CDR3 sequence (DNA): TGTGCCAGCAGCTCCACCTGGGGGGGGGATTTTGACTCTGGGGCCAACGTCCTGACTTTC.

This clonotype has a handful of counts. The CDR3 DNA sequence: TGTGCCAGCTCACCAGGGACTAGCGGGGGTAATGAGCAGTTCTTC. Translating it yields CASSPGTSGGNEQFF. The V and J genes are TRBV18 and TRBJ2-1, with 14 bases fitting TRBD2. The CDR3 is made up of 15 amino acids. Germline CDR1 reads KGHSH; CDR2 reads LQKENI. Trimming removed 2 bases from V and 7 bases from J; junction bases left unmatched: 1.

The chain recombines TRBV4-1 with TRBJ2-3; TRBD2 aligns across 10 bases. The CDR3 runs 16 residues. Germline assignment: CDR1 MGHRA and CDR2 YSYEKL. V lost 0 bases, J lost 2 bases, and 2 bases stayed unmatched. In DNA form, the CDR3 reads TGCGCCAGCAGCCAAGAAGCGGGGGGGTCCACAGATACGCAGTATTTT. This sequence encodes CASSQEAGGSTDTQYF.

The chain uses TRBV5-1 and TRBJ2-3; 8 bases line up with TRBD2. Germline CDR1 and CDR2: SGHRS and YFSETQ. The CDR3 is made up of 14 amino acids. The V gene end was trimmed by 4 bases and the J gene end by 4 bases; junction bases not matched to a gene: 5. The CDR3 loop reads CASSGAGVADTQYF. CDR3 sequence (DNA): TGCGCCAGCAGCGGAGCGGGGGTCGCAGATACGCAGTATTTT.

This clonotype was counted only a few times. The chain joins TRBV5-6 to TRBJ2-5, with D uncertain. CDR1 is SGHDT, CDR2 YYEEEE, per germline. The ends were cut back, 0 bases at V and 2 bases at J, with 14 bases in the middle. CDR3 length: 16 residues. The CDR3 sequence: CASSLANGRMQETQYF. The CDR3 nucleotides are TGTGCCAGCAGCTTGGCCAACGGACGGATGCAAGAGACCCAGTACTTC.

The chain links TRBV6-2 or TRBV6-3 to TRBJ1-5; TRBD1 agrees at 9 bases. Germline V lookup: CDR1 MNHEY, CDR2 SVGEGT. This CDR3 region has 17 residues. Unmatched junction bases numbered 7, after V lost 0 bases and J lost 4 bases. This chain's CDR3 is CASSYSPGQGSNQPQHF. CDR3 DNA sequence: TGTGCCAGCAGTTACTCTCCGGGACAGGGATCAAATCAGCCCCAGCATTTT.

This clonotype came up a few times. This chain connects TRBV5-1 to TRBJ2-3, with D possibly matching TRBD1 (5 bases). Trimming left V 0 bases short and J 4 bases short, with 27 bases between. This CDR3 has 20 residues. Germline CDR1 is SGHRS and CDR2 is YFSETQ. The CDR3 DNA sequence: TGCGCCAGCAGCTTGGCGGTTACAGGTTTCGCTCCCGACAGTCCAGATACGCAGTATTTT. Amino acids: CASSLAVTGFAPDSPDTQYF.

The sample holds a few counts of this clonotype. The chain uses TRBV2 and TRBJ1-2; D is uncertain. Trimming removed 6 bases from V and 8 bases from J, with 16 bases in between. This CDR3 region has 13 residues. Germline V CDR1 and CDR2: SNHLY, FYNNEI. CDR3 sequence (DNA): TGTGCCAGCAGCGGGATTGAAGGAGGCGGCTACACCTTC. It specifies CASSGIEGGGYTF.

This clonotype was seen ten or more times. This chain links TRBV20-1 with TRBJ2-3, with D hard to call. V lost 3 bases and J 3 bases, leaving 16 bases between the germline ends. The CDR3 extends over 15 amino acids. Looked up from germline, CDR1 is DFQATT and CDR2 is SNEGSKA (reference sequence). The CDR3 reads CSARAAEGITDTQYF. CDR3 DNA sequence: TGCAGTGCTAGGGCAGCCGAAGGAATTACAGATACGCAGTATTTT.

This clonotype was seen a few times. The J gene is TRBJ1-2, the V gene TRBV6-5; TRBD1 might be the D (6 bases). Deletions cut 2 bases from V and 0 bases from J, with 10 bases between. The CDR3 sequence is 15 residues long. Germline assignment: CDR1 MNHEY and CDR2 SVGAGI. This CDR3 is CASSYGGRANYGYTF. CDR3 in DNA: TGTGCCAGCAGTTACGGGGGCAGAGCTAACTATGGCTACACCTTC.

This clonotype was counted only a few times. The CDR3 DNA is TGTGCCAGCAGAAAATCAAGCTACTACGAGCAGTACGTC. It yields the protein CASRKSSYYEQYV. V and J are TRBV28 and TRBJ2-7; no definite D call. Trimming shortened V by 6 bases and J by 3 bases, and 12 bases separated the two germline ends. CDR1 and CDR2 (germline): MDHEN, SYDVKM. The CDR3 is 13 amino acids.

The V and J genes are TRBV7-2 and TRBJ1-4; the D is unclear. Germline CDR1 SGHTA, CDR2 FQGNSA. CDR3 length: 15 amino acids. V was pared by 1 base and J by 0 bases, with 6 bases between. The CDR3 region is CASSLDGTTNEKLFF. The CDR3 nucleotides read TGTGCCAGCAGCTTAGATGGAACAACTAATGAAAAACTGTTTTTT.

Here the CDR3 reads CASSHREGGMTDTQYF. The CDR3 DNA reads TGTGCCAGCAGCCACCGAGAGGGGGGCATGACAGATACGCAGTATTTT. This chain joins TRBV4-2 and TRBJ2-3, with D perhaps being TRBD1 or TRBD2 (6 bases each). Trimming left V 3 bases short and J 3 bases short, with 16 bases between. The germline V gene has CDR1 LGHNA and CDR2 YNFKEQ. The CDR3 is 16 residues long.

The chain uses TRBV20-1 and TRBJ1-1; the D is unclear. Trimming stripped 3 bases from V and 7 bases from J, with 12 bases between. The CDR3 consists of 12 residues. The V gene's germline CDR1 is DFQATT and CDR2 SNEGSKA (reference sequence). The CDR3 nucleotides read TGCAGTGCTAGTAAGGGAGAGGATGAAGCTTTCTTT. This translates into CSASKGEDEAFF.

The V call is TRBV20-1, the J call TRBJ1-1; 9 nucleotides align to TRBD1. Trimming at V came to 1 base and at J to 7 bases, leaving 13 bases not matched to a gene. Germline V gene data show CDR1 as DFQATT and CDR2 as SNEGSKA (reference sequence). This CDR3 has 16 amino acids. For the CDR3, the DNA is TGCAGTGCTAGAGGGAGTCATGGGACAGGGCGATTTGAAGCTTTCTTT. It encodes CSARGSHGTGRFEAFF.

This clonotype was seen a handful of times. This rearrangement joins TRBV10-3 to TRBJ2-3; 9 nucleotides match TRBD2. J gave up 6 bases and V 5 bases, and 12 bases lay outside the gene matches. Germline assignment: CDR1 ENHRY and CDR2 SYGVKD. The CDR3 is made up of 16 amino acids. CDR3 residues: CAISNLAGEPADTQYF. CDR3 bases: TGTGCCATCAGTAACTTAGCGGGGGAGCCCGCTGATACGCAGTATTTT.

This clonotype was found many times. The chain employs TRBV6-6 and TRBJ2-4, with 11 positions matching TRBD1. With V trimmed by 3 bases and J by 2 bases, 9 bases remained unmatched. The CDR3 is made up of 18 amino acids. Per the germline V gene, CDR1 is MNHNY and CDR2 is SVGAGI (reference sequence). CDR3 nucleotide sequence: TGTGCCAGCAGTTATCGGGACAGGGGGTCCGGGACCAAAAACATTCAGTACTTC. Residues: CASSYRDRGSGTKNIQYF.

The chain carries TRBV6-4 and TRBJ2-1; TRBD1 or TRBD2 may be the D gene (6 bases each). The CDR3 has 14 residues. Germline CDR1 is MRHNA and CDR2 is SNTAGT. The ends were cut back, 10 bases at V and 6 bases at J, with 19 bases in the middle. CDR3 sequence: CANAGHRATNEQFF. The CDR3, as DNA: TGTGCCAACGCGGGACACCGAGCCACCAATGAGCAGTTCTTC.

The chain combines TRBV6-5 with TRBJ2-7; 7 nucleotides align to TRBD2. Germline V gene data show CDR1 as MNHEY and CDR2 as SVGAGI. This CDR3 has 14 residues. V dropped 2 bases and J dropped 9; count of bases not matched to a gene: 10. The CDR3 reads CASSYESGPGGQYF. In nucleotides, the CDR3 is TGTGCCAGCAGTTACGAGTCAGGACCGGGGGGGCAGTACTTC.

This clonotype was seen at least ten times. V and J are TRBV10-3 and TRBJ2-5; D tentatively fits TRBD1 or TRBD2 (6 bases each). The V end lost 9 bases, the J end lost 1 base, and 18 bases lay between the germline ends. CDR1 is ENHRY, CDR2 SYGVKD, per germline. This CDR3 is 15 amino acids long. The DNA of the CDR3 is TGTGCCATTCGAGCCTCGGGGGCTTCCCAAGAGACCCAGTACTTC. This gives the protein CAIRASGASQETQYF.

This clonotype was seen only a few times. The CDR3 is CATSDYSGADNEQFF. The CDR3 nucleotides read TGTGCCACCAGTGATTATAGCGGGGCGGACAATGAGCAGTTCTTC. This chain connects TRBV24-1 to TRBJ2-1; 8 nucleotides align to TRBD2. The CDR3 has 15 amino acids. Trimming at V came to 2 bases and at J to 5 bases, leaving 4 bases not matched to a gene. CDR1 is KGHDR and CDR2 is SFDVKD in the germline V gene.

The CDR3 DNA follows: TGTGCCAGCAGTGAGGGAGCGGTGAGCTCCTACGAGCAGTACGTC. Amino acid sequence: CASSEGAVSSYEQYV. This chain links TRBV6-1 with TRBJ2-7, with a possible D match to TRBD2 (5 bases). Germline CDR1 and CDR2: MNHNS and SASEGT. V dropped 3 bases and J dropped 0 bases, with 12 bases sitting between them. CDR3 length equals 15 residues.

V and J are TRBV4-1 and TRBJ1-4; 8 bases are shared with TRBD1. J was trimmed by 8 bases and V by 4 bases; bases with no gene match: 15. The germline V gene has CDR1 MGHRA and CDR2 YSYEKL. This CDR3 has 17 residues. CDR3 residues: CASSPGGGTGGREKLFF. CDR3 nucleotide sequence: TGCGCCAGCAGCCCGGGTGGGGGGACAGGCGGAAGAGAAAAACTGTTTTTT.

This clonotype was observed a few times. Compared with germline, one end of the junction differs, possibly owing to a read error. The genes are TRBV7-7 and TRBJ2-3; D not certain. The V gene's germline CDR1 is SSHAT and CDR2 FNYEAQ (reference sequence). The CDR3 spans 15 residues. The CDR3 DNA reads as TGTGCTAGCAGCTTCTCAGGATTTAGCACAGATACGCAGTATTTT. Its translation is CASSFSGFSTDTQYF.